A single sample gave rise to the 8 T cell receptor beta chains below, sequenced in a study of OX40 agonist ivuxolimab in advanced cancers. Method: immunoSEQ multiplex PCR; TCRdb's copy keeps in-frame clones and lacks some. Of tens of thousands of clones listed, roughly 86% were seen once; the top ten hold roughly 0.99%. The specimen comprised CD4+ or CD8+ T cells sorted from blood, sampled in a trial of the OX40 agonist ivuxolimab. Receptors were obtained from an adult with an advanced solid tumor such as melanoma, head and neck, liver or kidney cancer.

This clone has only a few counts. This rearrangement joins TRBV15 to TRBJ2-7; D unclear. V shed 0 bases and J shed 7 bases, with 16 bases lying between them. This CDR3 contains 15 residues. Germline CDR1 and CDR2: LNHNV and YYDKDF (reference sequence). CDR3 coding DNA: TGTGCCACCAGCAGAGATGTCCCCTCAATGGGGGAGCAGTACTTC. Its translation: CATSRDVPSMGEQYF.

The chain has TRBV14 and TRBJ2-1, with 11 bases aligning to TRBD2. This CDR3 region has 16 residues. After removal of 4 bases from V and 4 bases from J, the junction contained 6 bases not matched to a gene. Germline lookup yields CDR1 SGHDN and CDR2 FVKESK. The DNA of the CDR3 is TGTGCCAGCAGCCGCGCTAGCGGGAGGTTTTACAATGAGCAGTTCTTC. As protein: CASSRASGRFYNEQFF.

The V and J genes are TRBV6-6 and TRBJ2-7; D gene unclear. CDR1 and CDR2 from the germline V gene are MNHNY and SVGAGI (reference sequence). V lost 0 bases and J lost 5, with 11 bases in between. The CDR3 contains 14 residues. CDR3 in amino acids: CASSYSAFRDEQYF. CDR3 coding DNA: TGTGCCAGCAGTTACTCGGCGTTTCGGGACGAGCAGTACTTC.

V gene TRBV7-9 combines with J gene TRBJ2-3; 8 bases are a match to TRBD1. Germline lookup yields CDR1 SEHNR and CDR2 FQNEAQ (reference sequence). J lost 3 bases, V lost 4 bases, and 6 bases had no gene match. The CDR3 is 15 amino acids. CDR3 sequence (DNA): TGTGCCAGCAGCTCCCAGGGGGCTCGGACAGATACGCAGTATTTT. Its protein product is CASSSQGARTDTQYF. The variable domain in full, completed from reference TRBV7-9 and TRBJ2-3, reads DTGVSQNPRHKITKRGQNVTFRCDPISEHNRLYWYRQTLGQGPEFLTYFQNEAQLEKSRLLSDRFSAERPKGSFSTLEIQRTEQGDSAMYLCASSSQGARTDTQYFGPGTRLTVL.

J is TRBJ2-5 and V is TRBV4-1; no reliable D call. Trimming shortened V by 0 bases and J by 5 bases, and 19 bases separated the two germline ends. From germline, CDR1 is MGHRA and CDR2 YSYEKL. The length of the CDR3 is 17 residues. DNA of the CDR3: TGCGCCAGCAGCCAAGATCGTATCGGGCCCGAGATGGAGACCCAGTACTTC. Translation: CASSQDRIGPEMETQYF.

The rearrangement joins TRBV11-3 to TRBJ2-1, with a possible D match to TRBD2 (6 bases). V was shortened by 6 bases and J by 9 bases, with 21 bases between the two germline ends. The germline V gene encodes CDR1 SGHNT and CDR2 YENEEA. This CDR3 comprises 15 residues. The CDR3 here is CASSRNRASEAEQFF. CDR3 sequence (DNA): TGTGCCAGCAGTCGAAATAGGGCTAGCGAGGCTGAGCAGTTCTTC.

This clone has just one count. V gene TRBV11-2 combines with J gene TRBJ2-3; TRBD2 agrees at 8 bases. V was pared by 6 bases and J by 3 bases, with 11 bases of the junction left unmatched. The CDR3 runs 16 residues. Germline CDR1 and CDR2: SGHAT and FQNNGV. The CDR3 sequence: CASRGRSGRGTDTQYF. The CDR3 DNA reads TGTGCCAGCAGGGGTAGAAGCGGGAGAGGGACAGATACGCAGTATTTT.

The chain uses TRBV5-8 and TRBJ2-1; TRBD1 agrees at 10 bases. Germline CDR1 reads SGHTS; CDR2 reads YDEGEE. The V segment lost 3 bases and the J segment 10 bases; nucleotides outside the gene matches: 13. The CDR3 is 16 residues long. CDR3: CASSSIPGQGSGEQFF. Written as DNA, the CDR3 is TGTGCCAGCAGCTCGATACCGGGACAGGGGTCCGGGGAGCAGTTCTTC.